This T cell receptor (beta chain) comes out of a study of neurological immune-mediated disorders. The study used blood bank volunteers in Maryland, USA, as healthy controls. With 10-nucleotide random UMIs included, cDNA was synthesized by 5'RACE. TCRdb re-called the 5' RACE reads through MiXCR, storing one row per CDR3 protein. The sample includes around 46,000 distinct CDR3 sequences, about a quarter of them seen just once. This clonotype was observed at least ten times. The CDR3 sequence is 18 residues long. Germline V gene sequence: CDR1 SGHRS, CDR2 YFSETQ. V was pared by 2 bases and J by 0 bases, with 15 bases between.

The rearrangement joins TRBV5-1 to TRBJ2-6; D possibly uses TRBD1 or TRBD2 (5 bases each). The sample comprised PBMCs. The receptor was isolated from a woman in her seventies in good health. DNA for the CDR3: TGCGCCAGCAGCTTCGGGACGGGTCTAAGCTCTGGGGCCAACGTCCTGACTTTC. Its protein is CASSFGTGLSSGANVLTF.